The rows below give T cell receptor beta chains drawn from one sample of a study of cytomegalovirus exposure and HLA in healthy donors. Produced via immunoSEQ multiplex PCR; TCRdb's table is partial and in-frame only. This sample has 150,000 to 200,000 clones, with nearly 90% found just once. Sequencing was done on a sample of PBMCs. The receptors here all came from a woman aged 18-35 years in good health and CMV-seropositive. Both conserved end residues are part of each CDR3. The order of the fields is D gene, V gene, clone size, J gene, CDR3 DNA, CDR3 protein. D genes are given only for firm matches. Where a row states a size, it is once, few, many or the class of an expanded clone; other rows omit it.

TRBD1	TRBV9	-	TRBJ1-3	TGTGCCAGCAGCGTGACAGGGGTTCCAGGAAACACCATATATTTT	CASSVTGVPGNTIYF
TRBD1	TRBV18	-	TRBJ1-1	TGTGCCAGCTCATTGAACAGGGGCACTGAAGCTTTCTTT	CASSLNRGTEAFF
TRBD2	TRBV9	-	TRBJ2-1	TGTGCCAGCAGCGTAGCGGGGGGGGACAATGAGCAGTTCTTC	CASSVAGGDNEQFF
-	TRBV7-8	-	TRBJ2-7	TGTGCCAGCAGCTTAGGTGGAGGCGGGGAGCAGTACTTC	CASSLGGGGEQYF
-	TRBV7-2	-	TRBJ1-2	TGTGCCAGCAGCTTAGCGGGGGGGAACTATGGCTACACCTTC	CASSLAGGNYGYTF
TRBD1	TRBV7-2	-	TRBJ1-1	TGTGCCACAGGGGGCACTGAAGCTTTCTTT	CATGGTEAFF
-	TRBV10-3	once	TRBJ1-1	TGTGCCATCAGTGAGTCGGGGGGGACTGAAGCTTTCTTT	CAISESGGTEAFF
-	TRBV4-3	-	TRBJ2-1	TGCGCCAGCAGCCAAGGCGGTCCTTTGTATGAGCAGTTCTTC	CASSQGGPLYEQFF
-	TRBV12-5	-	TRBJ1-1	TGTGCTAGTGCCTCCCAGGGGAACACTGAAGCTTTCTTT	CASASQGNTEAFF
-	TRBV6-5	-	TRBJ1-5	TGTGCCAGCAGTTTAACCCAGGGGAGCAATCAGCCCCAGCATTTT	CASSLTQGSNQPQHF
-	TRBV5-8	-	TRBJ1-3	TGTGCCAGCAGCTTATTGTCTTACTCTGGAAACACCATATATTTT	CASSLLSYSGNTIYF
-	TRBV6-5	-	TRBJ1-1	TGTGCCAGCAGGCGCGGACAGAACACTGAAGCTTTCTTT	CASRRGQNTEAFF
TRBD2	TRBV7-2	once	TRBJ2-7	TGTGCCAGCAGCTTCGCGGGAGTTAAAGACGAGCAGTACTTC	CASSFAGVKDEQYF
TRBD2	TRBV7-9	-	TRBJ2-7	TGTGCCAGCAGCCGAGCGGGAGGTCCGTACGAGCAGTACTTC	CASSRAGGPYEQYF
TRBD2	TRBV7-3	-	TRBJ2-1	TGTGCCAGCAGCTTATCGGGGGGATCCTACAATGAGCAGTTCTTC	CASSLSGGSYNEQFF
TRBD1	TRBV30	-	TRBJ1-2	TGTGCCTTTGGACAGGAGATTAACTATGGCTACACCTTC	CAFGQEINYGYTF